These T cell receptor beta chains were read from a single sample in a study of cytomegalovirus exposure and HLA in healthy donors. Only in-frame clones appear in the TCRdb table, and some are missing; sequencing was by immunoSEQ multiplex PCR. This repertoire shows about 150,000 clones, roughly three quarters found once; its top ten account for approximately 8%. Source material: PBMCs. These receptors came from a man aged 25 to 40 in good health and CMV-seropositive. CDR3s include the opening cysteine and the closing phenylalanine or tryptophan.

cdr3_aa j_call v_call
CASSFIHLTNTGELFF TRBJ2-2 TRBV5-4
CASSLNRGQEDGYTF TRBJ1-2 TRBV7-9
CASTPGGAYQPQHF TRBJ1-5 TRBV19
CASSIMRGHDEQFF TRBJ2-1 TRBV19
CASSLAGVGGAFF TRBJ1-1 TRBV11-1
CASSLIGASTDTQYF TRBJ2-3 TRBV5-1
CASSQGTGDYEQYF TRBJ2-7 TRBV4-1
CASSTDGEWYGYTF TRBJ1-2 TRBV6-1
CASSFFPGTDTQYF TRBJ2-3 TRBV7-2
CSVSSGSYGQPQHF TRBJ1-5 TRBV29-1
CASSSSGGQETQYF TRBJ2-5 TRBV5-1
CASSFKGAPYEQYF TRBJ2-7 TRBV27
CASSRRTSGLSTDTQYF TRBJ2-3 TRBV7-2
CAWGHRVYNSPLHF TRBJ1-6 TRBV30
CASSLEWSGSMNTEAFF TRBJ1-1 TRBV11-2
CASSYSKITGADEQYF TRBJ2-7 TRBV6-5
CAWRGPPRSYEQYF TRBJ2-7 TRBV30
CASSFADGTGDGYTF TRBJ1-2 TRBV7-9
CASSWGRLQGLNTEAFF TRBJ1-1 TRBV7-9
CATQGQTEAFF TRBJ1-1 TRBV6-5